The T cell receptor beta chain under discussion was sequenced for a study of blood T cells in healthy people across ages. Study-level results: The study lacked donor CMV status, which possibly confounded expanded clonotype changes. Those diversity estimates obtained from one million T cells were thought to be underestimates. Long-lived donors carried more naive CD4+ cells and greater diversity than aged donors.

Trimming took off 1 base at V and 0 bases at J, with 12 bases between the two ends. The length of the CDR3 is 16 residues. About this clonotype itself: Its antigen remains unidentified.

Alongside a J-beta primer mix, a sample-barcoded 5' primer served in a second PCR lasting about 7 to 12 cycles. A tag from a template-switch adaptor with 12 random nucleotides marked each cDNA molecule. TCRdb redid the calling of the 5' RACE reads with MiXCR, one entry per CDR3 protein. The data contain about 900,000 distinct CDR3 sequences, around 48% of them singletons. The clonotype originates from a man in his thirties or forties in good health. The sample consisted of blood. The rearrangement uses TRBV12-3 or TRBV12-4 and TRBJ1-2; D gene ambiguous. CDR3 amino acids: CASSLVGGRANYGYTF. The CDR3 nucleotides read TGTGCCAGCAGTTTAGTGGGAGGGCGCGCTAACTATGGCTACACCTTC.